The clone carrying this T cell receptor (beta chain) was counted ten times or more. Trimming took off 0 bases at V and 8 bases at J, with 13 bases between the two ends. The germline CDR1 and CDR2 sequences are LGHDT and YNNKEL (reference sequence). The CDR3 has 14 residues. These data originate in a study of blood T cell repertoires in COVID-19. Study information: T cells, B-cell-depleted T cells, or PBMCs provided the cDNA or gDNA that served as material.

Those who participated ranged in age from roughly 18 to 95 years and resided in 20 to 30 US areas. Cohort placement rested on clinical history that participants reported themselves. Two negative PCRs, clearance, or symptom resolution characterized the recovered Cohort 3 donors. Sequencing used immunoSEQ multiplex PCR; TCRdb keeps in-frame clones, though not all of them. Counted here are approximately 230,000 clones, approximately 80% occurring once; the ten biggest clones make up approximately 16%. The V and J genes are TRBV3-1 (or the pseudogene TRBV3-2) and TRBJ1-2, with D maybe TRBD1 (5 bases). The material sequenced was PBMCs or T cells enriched from blood (not recorded which). The sequence derives from a man aged 35 to 55 who had recovered from COVID-19. The CDR3 coding sequence is TGTGCCAGCAGCCAAGATGAATCAGGGAAGGGCTACACCTTC. Its translation is CASSQDESGKGYTF.